The source of this TCR beta chain is a study of T cells in Graves' hyperthyroidism and ophthalmopathy. Findings of the study overall: Blood also contained most expanded thyroid clonotypes above 0.001.

Diagnostic assessment was based on clinical symptoms, serum thyroxine and TRAb, thyroid ultrasound and orbital computed tomography. PBMCs were derived from 10 ml fresh peripheral blood. In germline, CDR1 is DFQATT, CDR2 SNEGSKA (reference sequence). This CDR3 is built from 13 residues. After removal of 3 bases from V and 2 bases from J, the junction contained 3 bases not matched to a gene. TCR beta CDR3 regions were amplified from RNA transcripts. With the HTBI primer set, the TCR CDR3 went through a first round of RT-PCR. TCRdb processed the multiplex PCR reads anew with MiXCR; each CDR3 protein has one entry. Among hundreds of thousands of distinct CDR3 sequences listed, around 38% were seen once. In this sample, this clonotype turned up a few times. Its antigen is undetermined.

The chain recombines TRBV20-1 with TRBJ2-7; 8 nucleotides match TRBD2. Sequencing was carried out using blood. This TCR derives from a man between 18 and 35 years old with Graves' hyperthyroidism. Here the CDR3 DNA reads TGCAGTGCTAGGCGGGGGGAGCCCTACGAGCAGTACTTC. It translates to CSARRGEPYEQYF.